This TCR beta chain emerged from a study of breast tumors, draining lymph nodes, adjacent tissues. Regarding the study as a whole: That most tumor T cells come from lymph nodes remained unproven. Luminal-like breast cancer showed significantly higher tumor–nontumor repertoire similarity than basal-like. Tumors had less TCR diversity than lymph nodes, more than nontumor tissue.

MiXCR, applied by TCRdb to the multiplex PCR reads, yields one record per CDR3 protein. This table has approximately 60,000 distinct CDR3 sequences, less than 60% appearing once. The CDR3 is made up of 15 amino acids. The germline V gene encodes CDR1 SGHRS and CDR2 YFSETQ. V lost 0 bases to trimming and J lost 10 bases; unmatched junction nucleotides: 5. Note on this clonotype: What it binds is unknown.

This receptor was obtained from a female donor with breast cancer. Some clones in this sample may be carry-over from other donors' samples. The rearrangement uses TRBV5-1 and TRBJ1-6; 9 nucleotides align to TRBD1. Material: breast tumor tissue. In DNA, the CDR3 is TGCGCCAGCAGCTTGGGACAGGGGGGGTACTCACCCCTCCACTTT. Residues: CASSLGQGGYSPLHF.